The 19 T cell receptor beta chains reported below all come from one sample, sequenced in a study of Ad26.COV2.S vaccination and SARS-CoV-2 variants. Sample treatment: 15 to 20 received Ad26.COV2.S at low or high dose, single or two shots; about 5 received placebo; per-sample allocation not given. Sampling was performed 63 days after the first vaccine or placebo injection. Libraries were prepared by immunoSEQ multiplex PCR; TCRdb keeps only in-frame clonotypes and omits some of them. This sample carries about 250,000 clones, 80% to 90% of them seen once, and the ten largest clones take less than 3.5%. The starting material was peripheral blood, obtained in a trial of Ad26.COV2.S vaccine versus placebo. The receptors were sampled from a person between 18 and 65 years old who received the Ad26.COV2.S COVID-19 vaccine or a placebo.

V is TRBV18 and J is TRBJ1-2, with no clear D. The V gene's germline CDR1 is KGHSH and CDR2 LQKENI. Trimming pared 6 bases from V and 4 bases from J, leaving 6 bases between. This CDR3 comprises 11 residues. In nucleotides, the CDR3 is TGTGCCAGCTCGGCTGGCTATGGCTACACCTTC. Translating gives CASSAGYGYTF. Full variable domain (remainder filled in from reference TRBV18 and TRBJ1-2): NAGVMQNPRHLVRRRGQEARLRCSPMKGHSHVYWYRQLPEEGLKFMVYLQKENIIDESGMPKERFSAEFPKEGPSILRIQQVVRGDSAAYFCASSAGYGYTFGSGTRLTVV.

The V and J genes are TRBV11-2 and TRBJ1-2, with unresolved D. The CDR3 is 13 residues long. Trimming left V 1 base short and J 8 bases short, with 11 bases between. Per germline, CDR1 SGHAT and CDR2 FQNNGV. Here the CDR3 DNA reads TGTGCCAGCAGCTTAGCAGGAGGAGACGGCTACACCTTC. Translating it yields CASSLAGGDGYTF.

This clone was observed a handful of times. The rearrangement uses TRBV27 and TRBJ1-5; TRBD1 agrees at 10 bases. V shed 2 bases and J 0 bases; nucleotides not matched to a gene: 7. Per the germline V gene, CDR1 is MNHEY and CDR2 is SMNVEV (reference sequence). The CDR3 loop spans 18 amino acids. This chain's CDR3 is CASSLKGTGVYSNQPQHF. CDR3 DNA sequence: TGTGCCAGCAGTTTAAAGGGGACAGGGGTCTATAGCAATCAGCCCCAGCATTTT.

The chain joins TRBV19 to TRBJ1-4, with TRBD1 matching over 7 bases. Germline values: CDR1 LNHDA, CDR2 SQIVND (reference sequence). The CDR3 is 15 amino acids. The V and J ends lost 3 bases and 3 bases, in that order; junction bases with no gene match: 4. CDR3 protein: CASSIRDSPNEKLFF. The CDR3 DNA sequence: TGTGCCAGTAGTATCCGGGACAGTCCTAATGAAAAACTGTTTTTT.

This chain connects TRBV5-4 to TRBJ2-3, with TRBD1 identical over 8 bases. This CDR3 has 14 residues. Trimming took 5 bases from V and 2 from J; bases not matched to a gene: 4. The germline V gene encodes CDR1 SGHNT and CDR2 YYREEE (reference sequence). The CDR3 nucleotides are TGTGCCAGCAGACCGGGACAGGACACAGATACGCAGTATTTT. Amino acids: CASRPGQDTDTQYF.

The V and J genes are TRBV4-2 and TRBJ2-7; D assignment may be TRBD1 or TRBD2 (5 bases each). The CDR3 is 15 amino acids. The ends were cut back, 2 bases at V and 3 bases at J, with 14 bases in the middle. Germline-derived CDR1 and CDR2 are LGHNA and YNFKEQ. CDR3 bases: TGTGCCAGCAGCCAACAGCGGACAATAGACTACGAGCAGTACTTC. Residues: CASSQQRTIDYEQYF.

The V call is TRBV28, the J call TRBJ1-4; D gene unclear. CDR3 length: 13 residues. Looked up from germline, CDR1 is MDHEN and CDR2 is SYDVKM. V gave up 5 bases and J gave up 5 bases, with 9 bases separating them. The CDR3, as DNA: TGTGCCAGCAGTCTACCCCCAAATGAAAAACTGTTTTTT. Translation gives CASSLPPNEKLFF.

This clone was seen just once. The rearrangement uses TRBV5-1 and TRBJ1-4; D remains ambiguous. The CDR3 is 14 residues long. Germline V gives CDR1 SGHRS, CDR2 YFSETQ. With 5 bases removed from V and 0 bases from J, the gap between germline ends came to 8 bases. The CDR3 sequence is CASRTAPTNEKLFF. The CDR3 DNA reads as TGCGCCAGCAGAACAGCTCCAACTAATGAAAAACTGTTTTTT.

The rearrangement joins TRBV2 to TRBJ1-3; possibly TRBD1 for D (5 bases). This CDR3 has 15 residues. The V end lost 6 bases, the J end lost 0 bases, and 12 bases lay between the germline ends. Germline V gene sequence: CDR1 SNHLY, CDR2 FYNNEI. CDR3 region: CASSPRQSSGNTIYF. DNA of the CDR3: TGTGCCAGCAGCCCCAGACAGAGCTCTGGAAACACCATATATTTT.

The rearrangement links TRBV5-8 to TRBJ2-7, with 8 bases identical to TRBD2. V was clipped by 3 bases and J by 1 base; unmatched bases: 12. The CDR3 loop spans 17 amino acids. Germline CDR1 SGHTS, CDR2 YDEGEE. The CDR3 DNA sequence: TGTGCCAGCAGCTCACCCGGGTCTAGCGGGTTTTCCTACGAGCAGTACTTC. Its protein product is CASSSPGSSGFSYEQYF.

V and J are TRBV6-2 or TRBV6-3 and TRBJ2-1; D not certain. V was shortened by 0 bases and J by 2 bases, with 5 bases between the two germline ends. Germline lookup yields CDR1 MNHEY and CDR2 SVGEGT. CDR3 length: 14 residues. The CDR3 sequence is CASSYSGPYNEQFF. The CDR3 region has the DNA TGTGCCAGCAGTTACTCGGGTCCCTACAATGAGCAGTTCTTC.

The chain is built from TRBV30 and TRBJ2-6, with D perhaps given as TRBD1 or TRBD2 (5 bases each). V gave up 4 bases and J gave up 2 bases, with 18 bases separating them. CDR1 is GTSNPN, CDR2 SVGIG, per germline (reference sequence). CDR3 length equals 17 residues. CDR3 in amino acids: CAWIRGVGVTGANVLTF. The CDR3 coding sequence is TGTGCCTGGATACGAGGGGTAGGGGTGACTGGGGCCAACGTCCTGACTTTC.

J is TRBJ1-2 and V is TRBV3-1 (or the pseudogene TRBV3-2); 8 bases are a match to TRBD1. The germline CDR1 and CDR2 sequences are LGHDT and YNNKEL (reference sequence). The CDR3 totals 16 residues. The V segment lost 4 bases and the J segment 4 bases; nucleotides outside the gene matches: 11. CDR3 protein: CASSPLARTGRYGYTF. The DNA for the CDR3 is TGTGCCAGCAGCCCGTTAGCGAGGACAGGGCGCTATGGCTACACCTTC.

The chain joins TRBV4-2 to TRBJ1-3; D might be TRBD1 (6 bases). The CDR3 covers 17 residues. Per the germline V gene, CDR1 is LGHNA and CDR2 is YNFKEQ. With 3 bases removed from V and 0 bases from J, the gap between germline ends came to 15 bases. DNA for the CDR3: TGTGCCAGCAGCCACAGACAGGTTGGAGCCTCTGGAAACACCATATATTTT. This encodes CASSHRQVGASGNTIYF.

This chain uses TRBV7-2 with TRBJ1-5; D unclear. Germline assignment: CDR1 SGHTA and CDR2 FQGNSA. V gave up 2 bases and J gave up 2 bases, with 7 bases separating them. This CDR3 spans 14 amino acids. This CDR3 is CASSLRRGNQPQHF. CDR3 bases: TGTGCCAGCAGCTTAAGGCGGGGCAATCAGCCCCAGCATTTT.

This chain joins TRBV9 and TRBJ1-2; 8 bases are a match to TRBD1. Germline V gene data show CDR1 as SGDLS and CDR2 as YYNGEE. With 4 bases clipped from V and 2 bases from J, the junction kept 1 base outside the gene matches. This CDR3 has 13 amino acids. CDR3 coding DNA: TGTGCCAGCAGCCCAGGGGGCAACTATGGCTACACCTTC. It codes for CASSPGGNYGYTF. The full variable domain, with the rest looked up from reference TRBV9 and TRBJ1-2, is DSGVTQTPKHLITATGQRVTLRCSPRSGDLSVYWYQQSLDQGLQFLIQYYNGEERAKGNILERFSAQQFPDLHSELNLSSLELGDSALYFCASSPGGNYGYTFGSGTRLTVV.

The CDR3 coding sequence is TGCAGCGTCCGACATGTCGAGACTGAAGCTTTCTTT. This translates into CSVRHVETEAFF. The chain joins TRBV29-1 to TRBJ1-1; D is unresolved. Germline CDR1 reads SQVTM; CDR2 reads ANQGSEA. This CDR3 is 12 amino acids long. The V end lost 6 bases, the J end lost 5 bases, and 13 bases lay between the germline ends.

This rearrangement joins TRBV15 to TRBJ2-7, with a possible D match to TRBD2 (5 bases). The CDR3 is 14 amino acids. The germline gives CDR1 LNHNV, CDR2 YYDKDF (reference sequence). Trimming pared 1 base from V and 3 bases from J, leaving 10 bases between. The CDR3 DNA follows: TGTGCCACCAGCAGAGTACACGGGGACTACGAGCAGTACTTC. It encodes CATSRVHGDYEQYF.

This chain links TRBV18 with TRBJ2-1; no definite D call. Germline lookup yields CDR1 KGHSH and CDR2 LQKENI. The CDR3 loop spans 12 amino acids. Trimming took 5 bases from V and 7 from J, leaving 9 bases between them. The CDR3 is CASSLGANEQFF. CDR3 nucleotide sequence: TGTGCCAGCTCATTAGGTGCAAATGAGCAGTTCTTC.